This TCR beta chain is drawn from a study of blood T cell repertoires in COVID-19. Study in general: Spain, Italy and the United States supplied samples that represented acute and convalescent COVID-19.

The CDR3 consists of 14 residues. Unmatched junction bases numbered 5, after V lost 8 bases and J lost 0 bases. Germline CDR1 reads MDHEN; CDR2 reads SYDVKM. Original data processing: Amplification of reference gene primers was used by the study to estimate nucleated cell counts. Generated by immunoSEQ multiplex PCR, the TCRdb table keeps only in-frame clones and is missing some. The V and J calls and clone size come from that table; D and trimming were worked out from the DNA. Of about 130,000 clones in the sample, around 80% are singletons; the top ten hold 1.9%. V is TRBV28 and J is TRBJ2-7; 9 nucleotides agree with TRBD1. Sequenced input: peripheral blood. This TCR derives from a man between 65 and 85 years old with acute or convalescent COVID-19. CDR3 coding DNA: TGTGCCAGCGGGCGGACAGGGGCCTCCTACGAGCAGTACTTC. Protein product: CASGRTGASYEQYF.